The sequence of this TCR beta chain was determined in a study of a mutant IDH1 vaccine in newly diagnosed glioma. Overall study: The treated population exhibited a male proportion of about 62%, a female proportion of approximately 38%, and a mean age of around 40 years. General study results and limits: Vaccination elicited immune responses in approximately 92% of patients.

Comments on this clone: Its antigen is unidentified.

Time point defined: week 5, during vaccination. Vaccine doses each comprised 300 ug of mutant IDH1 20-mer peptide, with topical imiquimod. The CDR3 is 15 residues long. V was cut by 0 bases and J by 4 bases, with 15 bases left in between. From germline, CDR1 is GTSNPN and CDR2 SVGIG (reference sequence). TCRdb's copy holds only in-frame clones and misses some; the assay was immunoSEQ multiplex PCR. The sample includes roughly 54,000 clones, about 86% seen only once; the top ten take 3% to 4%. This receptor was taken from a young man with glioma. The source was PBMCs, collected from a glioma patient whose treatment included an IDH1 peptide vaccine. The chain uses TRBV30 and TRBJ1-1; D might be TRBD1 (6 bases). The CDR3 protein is CAWSVRPGEFTEAFF. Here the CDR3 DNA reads TGTGCCTGGAGTGTACGGCCAGGGGAGTTCACTGAAGCTTTCTTT.